This T cell receptor (beta chain) appears in the sequencing data of a study of T-cell reconstitution after alpha-beta-depleted transplantation in children (TCRdb year 2016). Looking at the study overall: Using TCR repertoire profiling, the study followed T-cell immune reconstitution in a quantitative way in children after TCRalphabeta/CD19-depleted allogeneic hematopoietic cell transplantation. General conclusions and limits of the study: In some patients, the high TCRbeta diversity seen at day 60 was put down to recipient T cells and intrathymic progenitors that had survived conditioning. Over subsequent months, a decline in hyperexpanded clone frequencies was noted, and after one year, T-cell counts and TCRbeta diversity were mostly ascribed to newly produced T cells. The apparently early recovery of alphabetaT-cell counts about two months after transplant reportedly depended on only several hundred rapidly expanded clones that came from non-depleted graft cells.

From a lookup of the germline V gene, CDR1 and CDR2 are SGHDN and FVKESK. A distance of 10 bases separates the germline ends of V and J, which lose 0 bases and 4 bases respectively. From its cysteine to its phenylalanine, the CDR3 spans 15 amino acids. Kept here is only the CDR3 DNA, which spans 45 bases and is read in frame from base 1. The sample's treatment or condition label, decoded: allogeneic hematopoietic cell transplantation with graft depleted of TCRalphabeta T cells and CD19 B cells. The transplant recipients were children given TCRalphabeta/CD19-depleted allogeneic hematopoietic cell grafts. With regard to this clonotype: It lacks a known antigen. No quality values exist for individual bases; no much larger clone is one base distant.

The library relied on PCR. Reads for this sample came from an Illumina HiSeq 2500. TCR library preparation used molecular barcoding, with unique molecular identifiers applied to normalize quantification of the TCRbeta repertoire. TCRdb handled the public reads itself, with Q25 trimming in fastp and clone calling in MiXCR, and kept productive beta chains. CDR3 protein duplicates are merged, each entry listing the most common genes and DNA. In this sample the table shows nearly 350,000 distinct CDR3 sequences, about 16% of which occur a single time. The ten largest clonotypes hold roughly 41% of the sample.

The specimen comprised PBMCs, mostly from graft donor cells, sampled 360 days after TCRalphabeta/CD19-depleted stem cell transplant. The receptor was isolated from a male patient between 2 and 15 years old who had a stem cell transplant for acute lymphoblastic leukemia, so the T cells may come from the graft donor. The sequence links TRBV14 to TRBJ2-1, with the D gene uncertain. The nucleotide sequence reads as follows: TGTGCCAGCAGCCAAGAAATAGGCTGGTACAATGAGCAGTTCTTC. Its product reads: CASSQEIGWYNEQFF.